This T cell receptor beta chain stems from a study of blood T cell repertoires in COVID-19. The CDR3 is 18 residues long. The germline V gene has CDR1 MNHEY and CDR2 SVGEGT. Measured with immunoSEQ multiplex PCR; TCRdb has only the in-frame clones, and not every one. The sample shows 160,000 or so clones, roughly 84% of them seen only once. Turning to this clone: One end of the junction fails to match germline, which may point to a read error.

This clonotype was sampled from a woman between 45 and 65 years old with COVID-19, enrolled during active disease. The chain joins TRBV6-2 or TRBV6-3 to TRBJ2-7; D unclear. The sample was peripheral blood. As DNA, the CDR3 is TGTGCCAGCAGCTACTCGGGCCTCCCCCTTCCAAGCTCCTACGAGCAGTACTTC. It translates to CASSYSGLPLPSSYEQYF.